This T cell receptor (beta chain) was sequenced for a study of type 1 regulatory T cells. Across the whole study: T-allo10 is an in vitro-generated, Tr1-enriched CD4 T cell product specific for alloantigen.

To note about this clonotype: What it binds is unknown.

The CDR3 length is 16 residues. Germline CDR1 reads DFQATT; CDR2 reads SNEGSKA (reference sequence). V lost 4 bases and J lost 6; bases outside the gene matches: 8. From the reads, TCRdb called clonotypes with MiXCR, one entry per CDR3 protein. The sample has 55,000 to 65,000 distinct CDR3 sequences; roughly 60% are singletons. The source material was cultured non-Tr1 T cells, either the whole culture or a sorted T cell fraction (not recorded which). This rearrangement joins TRBV20-1 to TRBJ2-3, with TRBD2 matching over 15 bases. This receptor was identified in a human donor in good health. In nucleotides, the CDR3 is TGCAGTGCTACCCAAGGACTAGCGGGAGGGCGTGATACGCAGTATTTT. Translated: CSATQGLAGGRDTQYF.